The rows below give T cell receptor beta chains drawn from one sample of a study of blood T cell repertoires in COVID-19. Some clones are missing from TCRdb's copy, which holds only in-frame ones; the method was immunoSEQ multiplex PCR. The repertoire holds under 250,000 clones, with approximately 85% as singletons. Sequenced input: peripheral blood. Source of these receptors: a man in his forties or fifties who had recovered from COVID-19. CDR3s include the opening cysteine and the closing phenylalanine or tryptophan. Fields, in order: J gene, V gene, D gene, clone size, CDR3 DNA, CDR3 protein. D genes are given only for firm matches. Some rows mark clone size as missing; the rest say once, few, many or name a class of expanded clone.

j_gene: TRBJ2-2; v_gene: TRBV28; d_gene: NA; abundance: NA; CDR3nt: TGTGCCAGCAGTTTCAGGGGCGTCCCGAACACCGGGGAGCTGTTTTTT; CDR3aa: CASSFRGVPNTGELFF
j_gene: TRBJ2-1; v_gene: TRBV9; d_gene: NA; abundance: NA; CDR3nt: TGTGCCAGCAGCGTAACCAGCGGGCTTAGCTCCTACAATGAGCAGTTCTTC; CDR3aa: CASSVTSGLSSYNEQFF
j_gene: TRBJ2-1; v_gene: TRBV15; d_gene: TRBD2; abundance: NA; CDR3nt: TGTGCCACCAGCAGAAGTGGTCTAGCGGGAGGGAGGAATGAGCAGTTCTTC; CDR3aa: CATSRSGLAGGRNEQFF
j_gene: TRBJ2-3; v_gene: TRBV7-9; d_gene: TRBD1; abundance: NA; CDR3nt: TGTGCCAGCAGCCAAAGGACAGGGGAAACAGATACGCAGTATTTT; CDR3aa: CASSQRTGETDTQYF
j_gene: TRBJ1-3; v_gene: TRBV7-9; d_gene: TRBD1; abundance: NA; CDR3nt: TGTGCCAGCAGCTCGACAGGGGGCAGAAGAAACACCATATATTTT; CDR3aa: CASSSTGGRRNTIYF
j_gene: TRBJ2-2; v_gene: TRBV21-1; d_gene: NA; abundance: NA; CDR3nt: TGTGCCAGCAGCAAAGTACAGTCGAACACCGGGGAGCTGTTTTTT; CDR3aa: CASSKVQSNTGELFF
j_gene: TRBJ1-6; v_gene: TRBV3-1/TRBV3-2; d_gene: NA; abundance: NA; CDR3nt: TGTGCCAGCAGCCGGGGCAGTTTCGAGTCACCCCTCCACTTT; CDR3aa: CASSRGSFESPLHF
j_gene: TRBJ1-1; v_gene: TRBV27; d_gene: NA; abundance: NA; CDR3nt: TGTGCCAGCAGTTTAATCCGGAACACTGAAGCTTTCTTT; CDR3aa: CASSLIRNTEAFF
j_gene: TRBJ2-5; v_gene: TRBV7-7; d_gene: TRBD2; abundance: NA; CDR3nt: TGTGCCAGCAGCTCCGGGACTAGCGCGGAGACCCAGTACTTC; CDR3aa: CASSSGTSAETQYF
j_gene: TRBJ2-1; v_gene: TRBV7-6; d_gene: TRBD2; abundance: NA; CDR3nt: TGTGCCAGCAGCTTACTAGCGGGGGCGTTCAATGAGCAGTTCTTC; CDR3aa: CASSLLAGAFNEQFF
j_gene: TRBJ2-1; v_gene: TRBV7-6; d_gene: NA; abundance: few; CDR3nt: TGTGCCAGCAGCCCCCCGGGACTCGCGGGGAATGAGCAGTTCTTC; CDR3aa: CASSPPGLAGNEQFF
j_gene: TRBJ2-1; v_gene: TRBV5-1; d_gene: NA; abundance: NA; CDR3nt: TGCGCCAGCAGCTTGGTCCCGGGAAAGACGGATGAGCAGTTCTTC; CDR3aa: CASSLVPGKTDEQFF
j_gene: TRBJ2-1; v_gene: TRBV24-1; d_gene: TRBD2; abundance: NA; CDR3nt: TGTGCCACCAGTGACATGACTAGCGAGAGCTCCTACAATGAGCAGTTCTTC; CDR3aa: CATSDMTSESSYNEQFF
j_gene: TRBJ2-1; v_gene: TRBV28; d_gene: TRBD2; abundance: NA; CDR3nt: TGTGCCAGCAGTTCTCTAGCGGGAGCCGCCAATGAGCAGTTCTTC; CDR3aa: CASSSLAGAANEQFF
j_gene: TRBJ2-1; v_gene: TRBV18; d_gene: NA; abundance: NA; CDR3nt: TGTGCCAGCTCACCACCGCTCAGAGGCTCCTACAATGAGCAGTTCTTC; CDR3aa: CASSPPLRGSYNEQFF
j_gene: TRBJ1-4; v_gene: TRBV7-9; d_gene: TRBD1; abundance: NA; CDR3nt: TGTGCCAGCAGCTCTGGGAATAGGGGGCGAGGGGATGAAAAACTGTTTTTT; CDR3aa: CASSSGNRGRGDEKLFF
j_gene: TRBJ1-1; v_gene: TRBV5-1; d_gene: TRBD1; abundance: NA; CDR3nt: TGCGCCAGCAGTTGGGACAGTTTTACGGCGAACACTGAAGCTTTCTTT; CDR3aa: CASSWDSFTANTEAFF
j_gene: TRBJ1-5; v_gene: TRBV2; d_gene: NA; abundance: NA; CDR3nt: TGTGCCAGCAACGGGGACACTGGCAATCAGCCCCAGCATTTT; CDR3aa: CASNGDTGNQPQHF
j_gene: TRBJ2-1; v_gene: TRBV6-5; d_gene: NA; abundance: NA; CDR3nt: TGTGCCAGCAGTTACTCCGACCGACAGGTTGGCAATGAGCAGTTCTTC; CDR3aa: CASSYSDRQVGNEQFF
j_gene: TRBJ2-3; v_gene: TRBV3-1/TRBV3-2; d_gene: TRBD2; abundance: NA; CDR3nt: TGTGCCAGCACCTGGACTAGCGGTTCAGATACGCAGTATTTT; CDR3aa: CASTWTSGSDTQYF
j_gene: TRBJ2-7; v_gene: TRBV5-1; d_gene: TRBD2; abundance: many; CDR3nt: TGCGCCAGCAGCTTGGCCGGACTAGCGGGAGACGAGCAGTACTTC; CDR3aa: CASSLAGLAGDEQYF
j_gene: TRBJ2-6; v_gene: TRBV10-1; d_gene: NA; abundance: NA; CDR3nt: TGCGCCAGCAGTCCTAGACGAAGCCGGGACACCTCTGGGGCCAACGTCCTGACTTTC; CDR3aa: CASSPRRSRDTSGANVLTF
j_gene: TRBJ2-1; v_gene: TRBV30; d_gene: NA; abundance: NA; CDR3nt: TGTGCCTGGACAGGGGTTAATGAGCAGTTCTTC; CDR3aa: CAWTGVNEQFF
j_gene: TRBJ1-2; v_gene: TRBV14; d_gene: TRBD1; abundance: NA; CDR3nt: TGTGCCAGCAGCCAAGATCTAAGGGGGCATGGCTACACCTTC; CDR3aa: CASSQDLRGHGYTF
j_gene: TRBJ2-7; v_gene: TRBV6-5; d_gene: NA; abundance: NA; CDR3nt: TGTGCCAGCAGTAATCCGGGACTGGGGCAGTACTTC; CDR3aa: CASSNPGLGQYF
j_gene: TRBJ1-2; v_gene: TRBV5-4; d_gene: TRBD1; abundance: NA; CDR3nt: TGTGCCAGCAGCTTGGTCAACCGACAGGGAGCTAACTATGGCTACACCTTC; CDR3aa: CASSLVNRQGANYGYTF
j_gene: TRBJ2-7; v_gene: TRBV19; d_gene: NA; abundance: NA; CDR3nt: TGTGCCAGTAGTAGTCCAGGAATCTCCTACGAGCAGTACTTC; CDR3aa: CASSSPGISYEQYF
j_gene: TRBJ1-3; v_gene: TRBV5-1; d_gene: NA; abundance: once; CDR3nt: TGCGCCAGCAGCTTGGGCGGCGGGAACTCTGGAAACACCATATATTTT; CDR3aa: CASSLGGGNSGNTIYF
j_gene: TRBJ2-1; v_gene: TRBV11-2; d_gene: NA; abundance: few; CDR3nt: TGTGCCAGCAGCCCAGGGAACAATGAGCAGTTCTTC; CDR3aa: CASSPGNNEQFF
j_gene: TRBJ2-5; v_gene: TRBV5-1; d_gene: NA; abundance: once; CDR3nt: TGCGCCAGCCAAGTGATGGCTAGCCAAGAGACCCAGTACTTC; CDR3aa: CASQVMASQETQYF
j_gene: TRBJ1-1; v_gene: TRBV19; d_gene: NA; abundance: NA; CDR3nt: TGTGCCAGTAGTATCTCAGGGGTAGGTGCTGAAGCTTTCTTT; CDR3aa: CASSISGVGAEAFF
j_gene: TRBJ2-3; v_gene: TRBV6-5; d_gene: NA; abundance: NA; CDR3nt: TGTGCCAGCAGTTCTAGACTAGTACAGCCAGATACGCAGTATTTT; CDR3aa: CASSSRLVQPDTQYF
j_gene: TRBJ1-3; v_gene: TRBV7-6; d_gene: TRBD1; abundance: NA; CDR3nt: TGTGCCAGCAGCTTAGCCCCAGGAGGGGGCCCTGGAAACACCATATATTTT; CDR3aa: CASSLAPGGGPGNTIYF
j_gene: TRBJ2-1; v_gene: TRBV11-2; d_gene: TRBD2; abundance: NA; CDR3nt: TGTGCCAGCAGCCCGCAGCGGGGGTTAAATGAGCAGTTCTTC; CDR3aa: CASSPQRGLNEQFF
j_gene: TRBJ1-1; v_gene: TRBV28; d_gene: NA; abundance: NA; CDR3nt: TGTGCCAGCAGTTTACTCTTCCGAGGGGGCACTGAAGCTTTCTTT; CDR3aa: CASSLLFRGGTEAFF
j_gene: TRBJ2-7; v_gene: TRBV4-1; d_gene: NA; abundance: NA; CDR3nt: TGCGCCAGCAGCCAAGGTCAGGGTTCCTACGAGCAGTACTTC; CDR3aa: CASSQGQGSYEQYF
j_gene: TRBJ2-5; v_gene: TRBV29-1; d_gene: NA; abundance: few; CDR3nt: TGCAGCGTTGAAGTTCGGCAAGAGACCCAGTACTTC; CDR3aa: CSVEVRQETQYF
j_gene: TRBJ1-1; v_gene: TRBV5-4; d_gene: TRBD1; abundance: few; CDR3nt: TGTGCCAGCAGCCCGATACAGGGGGCGCGTGGCACTGAAGCTTTCTTT; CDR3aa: CASSPIQGARGTEAFF
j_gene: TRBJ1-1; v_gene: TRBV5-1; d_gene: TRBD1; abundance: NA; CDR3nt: TGCGCCAGCAGCGAGGACAGGGGGCGCACTGAAGCTTTCTTT; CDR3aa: CASSEDRGRTEAFF
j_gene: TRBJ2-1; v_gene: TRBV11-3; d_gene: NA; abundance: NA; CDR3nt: TGTGCCAGCAGCTTAGGGCGGGGTACCTACAATGAGCAGTTCTTC; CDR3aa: CASSLGRGTYNEQFF
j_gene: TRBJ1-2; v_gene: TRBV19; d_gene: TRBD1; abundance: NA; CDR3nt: TGTGCCAGTACCGACAGGGATTATGGCTACACCTTC; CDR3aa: CASTDRDYGYTF
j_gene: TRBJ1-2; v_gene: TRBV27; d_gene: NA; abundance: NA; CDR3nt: TGTGCCAGCAGTTTCTCGGGGGGGCTGAACTATGGCTACACCTTC; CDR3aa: CASSFSGGLNYGYTF
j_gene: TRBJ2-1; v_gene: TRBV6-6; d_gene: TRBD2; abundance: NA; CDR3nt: TGTGCCAGCAGTTACTATACTAGCGGGAGGGGTAATGAGCAGTTCTTC; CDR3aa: CASSYYTSGRGNEQFF
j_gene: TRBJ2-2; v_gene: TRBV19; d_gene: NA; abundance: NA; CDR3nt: TGTGCCAGTGCCTTAACAGGGACCACACCGGGGAAGCTGTTTTTT; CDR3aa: CASALTGTTPGKLFF
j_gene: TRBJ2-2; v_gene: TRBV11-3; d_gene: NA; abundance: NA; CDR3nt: TGTGCCAGCAGCCCCGAGACAGCCGGGGAGCTGTTTTTT; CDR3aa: CASSPETAGELFF
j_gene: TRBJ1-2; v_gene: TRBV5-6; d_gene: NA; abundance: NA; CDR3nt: TGTGCCAGCAGCTTGATTGGTATAGAGGGGGCTAACTATGGCTACACCTTC; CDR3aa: CASSLIGIEGANYGYTF
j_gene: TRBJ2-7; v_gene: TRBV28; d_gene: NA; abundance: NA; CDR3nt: TGTGCCAGCAGTAGCCCCGGGACACTACTCTACGAGCAGTACTTC; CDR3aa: CASSSPGTLLYEQYF